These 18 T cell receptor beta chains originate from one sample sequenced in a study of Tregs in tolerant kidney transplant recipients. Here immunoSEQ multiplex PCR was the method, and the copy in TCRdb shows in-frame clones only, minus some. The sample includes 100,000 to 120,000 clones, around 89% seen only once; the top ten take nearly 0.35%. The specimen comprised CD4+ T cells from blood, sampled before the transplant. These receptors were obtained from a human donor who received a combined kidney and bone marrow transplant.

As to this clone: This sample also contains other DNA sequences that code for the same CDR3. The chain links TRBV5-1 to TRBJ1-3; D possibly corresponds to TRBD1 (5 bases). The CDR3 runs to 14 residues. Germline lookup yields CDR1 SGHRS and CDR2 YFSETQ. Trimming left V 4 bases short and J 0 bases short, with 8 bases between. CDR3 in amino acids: CASSGGSSGNTIYF. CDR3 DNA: TGCGCCAGCAGCGGGGGGAGCTCTGGAAACACCATATATTTT.

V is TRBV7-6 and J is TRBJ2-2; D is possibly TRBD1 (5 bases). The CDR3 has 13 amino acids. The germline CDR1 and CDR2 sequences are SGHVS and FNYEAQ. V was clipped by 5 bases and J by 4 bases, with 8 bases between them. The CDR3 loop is CASSQQVTGELFF. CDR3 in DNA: TGTGCCAGCAGCCAACAGGTCACCGGGGAGCTGTTTTTT.

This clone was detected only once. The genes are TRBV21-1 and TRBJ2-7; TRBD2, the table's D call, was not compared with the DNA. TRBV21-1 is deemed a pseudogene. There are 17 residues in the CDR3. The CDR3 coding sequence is TGTGCCAGCAGCAAACGGTTCGCGGGGACGACCCTCTACGAGCAGTACTTC. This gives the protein CASSKRFAGTTLYEQYF.

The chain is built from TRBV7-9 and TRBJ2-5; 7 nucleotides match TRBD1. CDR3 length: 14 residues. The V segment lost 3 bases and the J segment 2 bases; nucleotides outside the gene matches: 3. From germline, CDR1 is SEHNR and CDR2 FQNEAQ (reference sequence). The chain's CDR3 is CASSFGGQQETQYF. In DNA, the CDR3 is TGTGCCAGCAGCTTTGGGGGACAGCAAGAGACCCAGTACTTC.

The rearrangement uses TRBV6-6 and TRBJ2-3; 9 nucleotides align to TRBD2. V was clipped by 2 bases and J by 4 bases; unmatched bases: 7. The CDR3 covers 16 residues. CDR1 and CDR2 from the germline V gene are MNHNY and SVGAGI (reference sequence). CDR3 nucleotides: TGTGCCAGCAGTTACGCGGGGGGGCCAGGGGCAGATACGCAGTATTTT. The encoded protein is CASSYAGGPGADTQYF.

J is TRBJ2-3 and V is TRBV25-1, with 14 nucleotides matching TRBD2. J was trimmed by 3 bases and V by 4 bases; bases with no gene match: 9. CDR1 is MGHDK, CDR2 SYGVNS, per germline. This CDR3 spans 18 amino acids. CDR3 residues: CASSATSGGGGRTDTQYF. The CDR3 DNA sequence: TGTGCCAGCAGTGCGACTAGCGGGGGGGGTGGGAGAACAGATACGCAGTATTTT.

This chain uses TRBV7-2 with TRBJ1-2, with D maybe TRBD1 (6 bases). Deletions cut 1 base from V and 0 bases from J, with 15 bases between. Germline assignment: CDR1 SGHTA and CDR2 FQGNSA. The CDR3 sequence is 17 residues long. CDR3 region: CASSLVPGATANYGYTF. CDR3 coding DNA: TGTGCCAGCAGCTTAGTTCCAGGGGCGACAGCTAACTATGGCTACACCTTC.

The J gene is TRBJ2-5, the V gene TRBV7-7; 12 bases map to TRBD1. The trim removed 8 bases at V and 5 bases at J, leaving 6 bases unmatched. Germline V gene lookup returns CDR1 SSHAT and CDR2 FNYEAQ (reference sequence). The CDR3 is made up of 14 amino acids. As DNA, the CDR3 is TGTGCCAGCCAGTCCGGGACAGGGGGCGAGACCCAGTACTTC. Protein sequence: CASQSGTGGETQYF.

The CDR3 sequence is CSVEDSETTTNEKLFF. CDR3 sequence (DNA): TGCAGCGTTGAAGACAGCGAAACCACAACTAATGAAAAACTGTTTTTT. This chain uses TRBV29-1 with TRBJ1-4, with D unclear. Per the germline V gene, CDR1 is SQVTM and CDR2 is ANQGSEA. Trimming took 0 bases from V and 0 from J, leaving 11 bases between them. The CDR3 runs to 16 residues. Full variable domain (remainder filled in from reference TRBV29-1 and TRBJ1-4): SAVISQKPSRDICQRGTSLTIQCQVDSQVTMMFWYRQQPGQSLTLIATANQGSEATYESGFVIDKFPISRPNLTFSTLTVSNMSPEDSSIYLCSVEDSETTTNEKLFFGSGTQLSVL.

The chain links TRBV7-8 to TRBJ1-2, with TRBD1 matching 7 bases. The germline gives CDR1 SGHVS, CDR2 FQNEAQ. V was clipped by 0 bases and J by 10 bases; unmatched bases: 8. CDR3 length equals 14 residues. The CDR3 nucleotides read TGTGCCAGCAGCTTAGCTTCCGGGACAGTCAACTACACCTTC. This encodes CASSLASGTVNYTF.

The chain's CDR3 is CASSSNPGQGYEQYF. The CDR3 DNA reads as TGTGCCAGCAGCTCGAATCCGGGACAGGGCTACGAGCAGTACTTC. This rearrangement joins TRBV7-2 to TRBJ2-7, with 9 positions matching TRBD1. CDR3 length: 15 amino acids. V lost 4 bases, J lost 3 bases, and 7 bases stayed unmatched. Per germline, CDR1 SGHTA and CDR2 FQGNSA.

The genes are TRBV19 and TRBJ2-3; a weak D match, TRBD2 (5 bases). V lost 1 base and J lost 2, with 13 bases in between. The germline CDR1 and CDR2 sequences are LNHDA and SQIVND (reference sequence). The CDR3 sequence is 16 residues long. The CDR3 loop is CASSIVRRANTDTQYF. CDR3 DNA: TGTGCCAGTAGTATAGTAAGGCGGGCGAACACAGATACGCAGTATTTT.

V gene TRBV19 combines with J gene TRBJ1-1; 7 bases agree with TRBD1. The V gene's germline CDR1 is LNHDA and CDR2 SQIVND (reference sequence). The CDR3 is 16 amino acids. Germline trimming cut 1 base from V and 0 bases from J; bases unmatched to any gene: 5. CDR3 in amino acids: CASSIGYRGMNTEAFF. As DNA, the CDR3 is TGTGCCAGTAGTATAGGGTACAGGGGAATGAACACTGAAGCTTTCTTT.

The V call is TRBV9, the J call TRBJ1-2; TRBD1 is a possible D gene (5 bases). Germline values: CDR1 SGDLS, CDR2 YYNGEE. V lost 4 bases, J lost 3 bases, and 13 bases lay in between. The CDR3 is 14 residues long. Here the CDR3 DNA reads TGTGCCAGCAGCCACCGGGGAGGGGACTATGGCTACACCTTC. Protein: CASSHRGGDYGYTF.

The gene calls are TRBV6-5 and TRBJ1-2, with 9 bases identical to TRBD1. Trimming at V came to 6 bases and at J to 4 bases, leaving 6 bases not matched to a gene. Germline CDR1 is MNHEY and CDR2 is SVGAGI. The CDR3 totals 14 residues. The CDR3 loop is CASRPGQGIYGYTF. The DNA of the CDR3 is TGTGCCAGCAGACCAGGACAGGGGATCTATGGCTACACCTTC.

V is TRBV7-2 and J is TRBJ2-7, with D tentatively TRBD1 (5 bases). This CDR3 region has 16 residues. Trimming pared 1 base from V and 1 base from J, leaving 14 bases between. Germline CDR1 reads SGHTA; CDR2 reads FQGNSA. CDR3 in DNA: TGTGCCAGCAGCTTAGGATCGTCTAGGGGATCCTACGAGCAGTACTTC. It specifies CASSLGSSRGSYEQYF.

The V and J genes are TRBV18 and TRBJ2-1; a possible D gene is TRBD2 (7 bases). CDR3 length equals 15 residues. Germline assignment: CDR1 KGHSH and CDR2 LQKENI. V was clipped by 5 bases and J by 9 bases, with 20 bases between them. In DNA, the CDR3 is TGTGCCAGCTCAGCCCCGGGGGGCGACGTTAGTGAGCAGTTCTTC. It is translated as CASSAPGGDVSEQFF. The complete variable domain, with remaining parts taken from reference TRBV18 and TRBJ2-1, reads NAGVMQNPRHLVRRRGQEARLRCSPMKGHSHVYWYRQLPEEGLKFMVYLQKENIIDESGMPKERFSAEFPKEGPSILRIQQVVRGDSAAYFCASSAPGGDVSEQFFGPGTRLTVL.

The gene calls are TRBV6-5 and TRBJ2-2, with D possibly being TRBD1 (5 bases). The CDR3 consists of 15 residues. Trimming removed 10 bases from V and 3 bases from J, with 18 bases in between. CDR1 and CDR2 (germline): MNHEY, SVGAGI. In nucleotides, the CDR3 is TGTGCCACCAGAACGGTGGGGCTGGACACCGGGGAGCTGTTTTTT. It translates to CATRTVGLDTGELFF.